This is a list of T cell receptor beta chains from one sample in a study of Tregs in tolerant kidney transplant recipients. Libraries were prepared by immunoSEQ multiplex PCR; TCRdb keeps only in-frame clonotypes and omits some of them. The sample contains 20,000 to 25,000 clones, 81% of which appear only once. The sample here was CD8+ T cells from blood (PBMCs), taken 6 months after the transplant. Every receptor here comes from a human patient who received a combined kidney and bone marrow transplant. Among the T cells, some may be from the graft donor. Each CDR3 is given with its conserved first and last residue. Each record gives: D gene, V gene, J gene, clone size, CDR3 protein, CDR3 DNA. D genes are given only for firm matches. Only some rows state a clone size, as once, few, many or a class for expanded clones.

D gene: -
V gene: TRBV2
J gene: TRBJ2-3
clone size: -
CDR3 protein: CASREWGGTDTQYF
CDR3 DNA: TGTGCCAGCAGGGAGTGGGGGGGCACAGATACGCAGTATTTT

D gene: TRBD2
V gene: TRBV19
J gene: TRBJ2-7
clone size: -
CDR3 protein: CASSWGTSGRGSYEQYF
CDR3 DNA: TGTGCCAGTAGTTGGGGGACTAGCGGGAGAGGGTCCTACGAGCAGTACTTC

D gene: -
V gene: TRBV7-7
J gene: TRBJ2-5
clone size: -
CDR3 protein: CASSLGPSDQETQYF
CDR3 DNA: TGTGCCAGCAGCTTAGGACCTAGTGACCAAGAGACCCAGTACTTC

D gene: -
V gene: TRBV2
J gene: TRBJ1-1
clone size: few
CDR3 protein: CASGRRITRDTEAFF
CDR3 DNA: TGTGCCAGCGGCCGCCGTATCACGCGGGACACTGAAGCTTTCTTT

D gene: -
V gene: TRBV7-6
J gene: TRBJ1-1
clone size: -
CDR3 protein: CASSLDPVLNTEAFF
CDR3 DNA: TGTGCCAGCAGCTTAGATCCAGTTCTGAACACTGAAGCTTTCTTT

D gene: -
V gene: TRBV15
J gene: TRBJ2-3
clone size: -
CDR3 protein: CATSRSGSTSDTQYF
CDR3 DNA: TGTGCCACCAGCAGATCCGGGTCAACCTCAGATACGCAGTATTTT

D gene: -
V gene: TRBV4-1
J gene: TRBJ1-1
clone size: -
CDR3 protein: CASSPTSGATEAFF
CDR3 DNA: TGCGCCAGCAGCCCCACTTCAGGGGCCACTGAAGCTTTCTTT

D gene: TRBD2
V gene: TRBV7-9
J gene: TRBJ2-7
clone size: -
CDR3 protein: CASSPPLGPEPTSWDEQYF
CDR3 DNA: TGTGCCAGCAGCCCTCCATTAGGACCTGAACCGACTAGCTGGGACGAGCAGTACTTC

D gene: -
V gene: TRBV29-1
J gene: TRBJ1-1
clone size: -
CDR3 protein: CSVKGLEAFF
CDR3 DNA: TGCAGCGTAAAGGGACTTGAAGCTTTCTTT

D gene: -
V gene: TRBV7-3
J gene: TRBJ1-1
clone size: -
CDR3 protein: CASSLILVGASEAFF
CDR3 DNA: TGTGCCAGCAGCTTAATCCTAGTGGGGGCCTCAGAAGCTTTCTTT

D gene: -
V gene: TRBV6-5
J gene: TRBJ2-7
clone size: -
CDR3 protein: CASSAFPSSYEQYF
CDR3 DNA: TGTGCCAGCAGCGCCTTCCCGAGCTCCTACGAGCAGTACTTC

D gene: -
V gene: TRBV6-6
J gene: TRBJ1-1
clone size: -
CDR3 protein: CASVQGLMENTEAFF
CDR3 DNA: TGTGCCAGCGTACAGGGTTTGATGGAGAACACTGAAGCTTTCTTT

D gene: TRBD1
V gene: TRBV14
J gene: TRBJ1-1
clone size: -
CDR3 protein: CASSQGTGDGIEAFF
CDR3 DNA: TGTGCCAGCAGCCAGGGGACAGGGGATGGTATTGAAGCTTTCTTT

D gene: -
V gene: TRBV2
J gene: TRBJ2-1
clone size: -
CDR3 protein: CASSENQVRWYEQFF
CDR3 DNA: TGTGCCAGCAGTGAAAATCAAGTTAGATGGTATGAGCAGTTCTTC

D gene: -
V gene: TRBV4-3
J gene: TRBJ1-5
clone size: -
CDR3 protein: CASSQDGQPQHF
CDR3 DNA: TGCGCCAGCAGCCAAGACGGTCAGCCCCAGCATTTT

D gene: TRBD1
V gene: TRBV4-2
J gene: TRBJ2-7
clone size: -
CDR3 protein: CASSQDPGQSYEQYF
CDR3 DNA: TGTGCCAGCAGCCAAGATCCGGGACAGTCCTACGAGCAGTACTTC

D gene: -
V gene: TRBV25-1
J gene: TRBJ1-6
clone size: -
CDR3 protein: CASSEFPGWNSPLHF
CDR3 DNA: TGTGCCAGCAGTGAATTCCCAGGGTGGAATTCCCCCCTCCACTTT

D gene: -
V gene: TRBV9
J gene: TRBJ2-1
clone size: -
CDR3 protein: CASSVGGGTYNEQFF
CDR3 DNA: TGTGCCAGCAGCGTAGGCGGTGGTACCTACAATGAGCAGTTCTTC

D gene: -
V gene: TRBV7-8
J gene: TRBJ1-1
clone size: -
CDR3 protein: CASSLARGYTEAFF
CDR3 DNA: TGTGCCAGCAGCTTAGCAAGGGGGTACACTGAAGCTTTCTTT

D gene: -
V gene: TRBV28
J gene: TRBJ2-1
clone size: -
CDR3 protein: CASSWQSNEQFF
CDR3 DNA: TGTGCCAGCAGTTGGCAGTCCAATGAGCAGTTCTTC

D gene: TRBD1
V gene: TRBV7-9
J gene: TRBJ2-7
clone size: -
CDR3 protein: CASSLVRDRGHEQYF
CDR3 DNA: TGTGCCAGCAGCTTAGTTCGGGACAGGGGCCACGAGCAGTACTTC

D gene: -
V gene: TRBV4-3
J gene: TRBJ2-7
clone size: -
CDR3 protein: CASSQTGFAYEQYF
CDR3 DNA: TGCGCCAGCAGCCAAACGGGGTTCGCCTACGAGCAGTACTTC

D gene: TRBD2
V gene: TRBV5-6
J gene: TRBJ2-1
clone size: -
CDR3 protein: CASSWGTSGEQFF
CDR3 DNA: TGTGCCAGCAGCTGGGGGACTAGCGGTGAGCAGTTCTTC

D gene: -
V gene: TRBV28
J gene: TRBJ1-3
clone size: few
CDR3 protein: CASSLMGVSGNTIYF
CDR3 DNA: TGTGCCAGCAGTTTAATGGGAGTTTCTGGAAACACCATATATTTT

D gene: -
V gene: TRBV29-1
J gene: TRBJ2-1
clone size: -
CDR3 protein: CSVSYNEQFF
CDR3 DNA: TGCAGCGTGAGTTACAATGAGCAGTTCTTC

D gene: TRBD1
V gene: TRBV4-3
J gene: TRBJ2-1
clone size: -
CDR3 protein: CASSLYGQGVNEQFF
CDR3 DNA: TGCGCCAGCAGCCTGTATGGCCAGGGGGTCAATGAGCAGTTCTTC

D gene: TRBD1
V gene: TRBV19
J gene: TRBJ2-7
clone size: -
CDR3 protein: CASSITGGIYEQYF
CDR3 DNA: TGTGCCAGTAGTATAACAGGGGGCATCTACGAGCAGTACTTC

D gene: -
V gene: TRBV4-1
J gene: TRBJ1-2
clone size: -
CDR3 protein: CASSQVGAARGYGYTF
CDR3 DNA: TGCGCCAGCAGCCAAGTGGGAGCAGCTCGGGGCTATGGCTACACCTTC

D gene: -
V gene: TRBV5-4
J gene: TRBJ1-2
clone size: once
CDR3 protein: CASGGGVDGYTF
CDR3 DNA: TGTGCCAGCGGCGGCGGGGTGGATGGCTACACCTTC

D gene: -
V gene: TRBV29-1
J gene: TRBJ2-1
clone size: -
CDR3 protein: CSVGYRDYNEQFF
CDR3 DNA: TGCAGCGTCGGTTACCGGGACTACAATGAGCAGTTCTTC

D gene: -
V gene: TRBV7-9
J gene: TRBJ1-1
clone size: -
CDR3 protein: CASSLMGGWTEAFF
CDR3 DNA: TGTGCCAGCAGCTTAATGGGGGGATGGACTGAAGCTTTCTTT

D gene: TRBD2
V gene: TRBV7-2
J gene: TRBJ2-7
clone size: -
CDR3 protein: CASSPRTSGKGRSYEQYF
CDR3 DNA: TGTGCCAGCAGCCCCCGGACTAGCGGGAAGGGTCGTTCCTACGAGCAGTACTTC

D gene: -
V gene: TRBV19
J gene: TRBJ2-7
clone size: -
CDR3 protein: CASSMTGPYEQYF
CDR3 DNA: TGTGCCAGTAGTATGACAGGTCCCTACGAGCAGTACTTC

D gene: -
V gene: TRBV12-5
J gene: TRBJ2-1
clone size: -
CDR3 protein: CASGSGLPGEQFF
CDR3 DNA: TGTGCTAGTGGCTCGGGACTCCCAGGTGAGCAGTTCTTC

D gene: -
V gene: TRBV7-2
J gene: TRBJ2-1
clone size: -
CDR3 protein: CASSLRGGGNNEQFF
CDR3 DNA: TGTGCCAGCAGCTTACGAGGGGGGGGTAACAATGAGCAGTTCTTC

D gene: -
V gene: TRBV11-2
J gene: TRBJ1-2
clone size: few
CDR3 protein: CASSADSNPYGYTF
CDR3 DNA: TGTGCCAGCAGCGCCGACTCCAACCCCTATGGCTACACCTTC

D gene: TRBD1
V gene: TRBV7-9
J gene: TRBJ2-3
clone size: -
CDR3 protein: CASTTGTEDTDTQYF
CDR3 DNA: TGTGCCAGCACCACCGGGACAGAAGACACAGATACGCAGTATTTT

D gene: TRBD1
V gene: TRBV27
J gene: TRBJ1-5
clone size: -
CDR3 protein: CASRGQGNSNQPQHF
CDR3 DNA: TGTGCCAGCAGAGGACAGGGTAATAGCAATCAGCCCCAGCATTTT

D gene: -
V gene: TRBV30
J gene: TRBJ1-5
clone size: -
CDR3 protein: CAWREAAKSQPQHF
CDR3 DNA: TGTGCCTGGAGGGAGGCGGCCAAATCTCAGCCCCAGCATTTT

D gene: TRBD1
V gene: TRBV5-1
J gene: TRBJ1-6
clone size: -
CDR3 protein: CASSLAGGYSPLHF
CDR3 DNA: TGCGCCAGCAGCTTGGCAGGGGGCTATTCACCCCTCCACTTT

D gene: -
V gene: TRBV11-3
J gene: TRBJ2-3
clone size: -
CDR3 protein: CASSWEAGTQYF
CDR3 DNA: TGTGCCAGCAGCTGGGAGGCGGGTACGCAGTATTTT

D gene: -
V gene: TRBV7-9
J gene: TRBJ1-2
clone size: -
CDR3 protein: CASSSSRGSLDYTF
CDR3 DNA: TGTGCCAGCAGCTCCAGTCGCGGGTCTCTTGACTACACCTTC

D gene: TRBD1
V gene: TRBV5-5
J gene: TRBJ1-2
clone size: few
CDR3 protein: CASSLDGTDYGYTF
CDR3 DNA: TGTGCCAGCAGCTTGGACGGGACAGACTATGGCTACACCTTC

D gene: -
V gene: TRBV7-9
J gene: TRBJ2-2
clone size: -
CDR3 protein: CASSLLDSEGTGELFF
CDR3 DNA: TGTGCCAGCAGCCTCCTGGACAGCGAGGGGACCGGGGAGCTGTTTTTT

D gene: TRBD1
V gene: TRBV4-1
J gene: TRBJ2-7
clone size: -
CDR3 protein: CASSHRPGTGLEQYF
CDR3 DNA: TGCGCCAGCAGCCATCGACCCGGGACAGGGCTCGAGCAGTACTTC

D gene: -
V gene: TRBV5-4
J gene: TRBJ2-7
clone size: -
CDR3 protein: CASSFRGTYEQYF
CDR3 DNA: TGTGCCAGCAGCTTTAGGGGAACCTACGAGCAGTACTTC

D gene: -
V gene: TRBV5-6
J gene: TRBJ1-2
clone size: -
CDR3 protein: CASSLGLSGSGGYTF
CDR3 DNA: TGTGCCAGCAGCTTGGGGTTGTCGGGAAGCGGAGGCTACACCTTC

D gene: -
V gene: TRBV9
J gene: TRBJ2-2
clone size: -
CDR3 protein: CASSVGRGTGELFF
CDR3 DNA: TGTGCCAGCAGCGTAGGACGGGGGACCGGGGAGCTGTTTTTT